Reported below is one TCR beta chain. The antigen remains unidentified. Germline V gives CDR1 KGHSH, CDR2 LQKENI. V lost 6 bases and J lost 6, with 17 bases in between. This CDR3 spans 15 amino acids. The record originates from a study of OX40 agonist ivuxolimab in advanced cancers. Study-level results: Among the nonresponders, some also had low normalized T-cell clonal expansion. Both CD4+ and CD8+ T cell populations in blood had undergone clonal expansion by week 6 at 0.1 to 3.0 mg/kg.

The protocol was immunoSEQ multiplex PCR, while the TCRdb copy is restricted to in-frame clones and leaves out a portion. The sample carries about 76,000 clones, about 91% recorded once. The specimen comprised CD4+ or CD8+ T cells sorted from blood, sampled in a trial of the OX40 agonist ivuxolimab. This clonotype was obtained from an adult with an advanced solid tumor such as melanoma, head and neck, liver or kidney cancer. The chain joins TRBV18 to TRBJ2-2; D may be TRBD2 (5 bases). The CDR3 is CASSPLKPGAGELFF. The CDR3 DNA sequence: TGTGCCAGCTCCCCTCTCAAGCCCGGGGCCGGGGAGCTGTTTTTT. Variable domain in full (rest from reference TRBV18 and TRBJ2-2): NAGVMQNPRHLVRRRGQEARLRCSPMKGHSHVYWYRQLPEEGLKFMVYLQKENIIDESGMPKERFSAEFPKEGPSILRIQQVVRGDSAAYFCASSPLKPGAGELFFGEGSRLTVL.